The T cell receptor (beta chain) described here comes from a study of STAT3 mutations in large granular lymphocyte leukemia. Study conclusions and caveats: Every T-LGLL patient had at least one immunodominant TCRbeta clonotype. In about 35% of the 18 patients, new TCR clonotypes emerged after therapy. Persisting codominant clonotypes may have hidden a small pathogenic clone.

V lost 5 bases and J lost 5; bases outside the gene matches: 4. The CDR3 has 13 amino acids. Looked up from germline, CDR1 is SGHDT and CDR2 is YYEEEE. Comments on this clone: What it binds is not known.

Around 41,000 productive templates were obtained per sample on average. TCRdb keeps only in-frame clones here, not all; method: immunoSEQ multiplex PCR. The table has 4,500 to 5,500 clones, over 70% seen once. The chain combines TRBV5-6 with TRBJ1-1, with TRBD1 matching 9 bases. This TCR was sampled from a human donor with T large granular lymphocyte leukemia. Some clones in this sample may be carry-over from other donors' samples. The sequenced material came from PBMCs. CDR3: CASSWTGDTEAFF. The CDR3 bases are TGTGCCAGCAGTTGGACAGGGGATACTGAAGCTTTCTTT.